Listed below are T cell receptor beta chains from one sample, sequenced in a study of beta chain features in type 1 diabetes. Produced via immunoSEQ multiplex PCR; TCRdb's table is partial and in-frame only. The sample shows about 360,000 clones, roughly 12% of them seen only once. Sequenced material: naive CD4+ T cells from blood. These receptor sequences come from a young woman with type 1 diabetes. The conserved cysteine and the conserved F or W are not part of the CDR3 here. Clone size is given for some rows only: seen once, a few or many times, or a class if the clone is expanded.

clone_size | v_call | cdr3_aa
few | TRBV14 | ASSHRSDRPEF
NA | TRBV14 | ASSQDLGDQPQH
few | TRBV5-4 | ASSLVLAGKNEQF
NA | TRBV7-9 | ASSLDRATGQPQH
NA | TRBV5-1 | ASSLRRLDNNEQF
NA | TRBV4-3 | ASSHTAGGSYNEQF
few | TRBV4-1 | ASSQGLAGVLGTGELF
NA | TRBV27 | ASSLGWSHGGGEKLF
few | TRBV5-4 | ASSLEPTGGPNTEAF
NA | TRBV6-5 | ASSYSWAPLATEAF
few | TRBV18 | ASSRTGSYEQY
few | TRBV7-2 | ASSRSVTRYGYT
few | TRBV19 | ASSDRGAYNEQF
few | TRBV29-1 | SVGEGTSYNEQF
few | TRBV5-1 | ASSLRGIGRYEQY
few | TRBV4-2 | ASSQVGTDTGELF
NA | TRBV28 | ASSSRTGISSL
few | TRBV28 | ASSQGGRTEAF
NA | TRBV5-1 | ASSLADLPNTGELF
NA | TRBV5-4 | ASSIPGRNTEAF
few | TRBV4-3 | ASSQDYYNEQF
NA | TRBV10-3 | ATVSLRTDTQY
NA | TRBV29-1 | SVASGKGYT
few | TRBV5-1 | ASSLPMGQRSGANVLT
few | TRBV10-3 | AISEIGSFGNEQF
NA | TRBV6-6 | ASSRDSSGSYNEQF
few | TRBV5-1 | ASSLAPMSSYEQY
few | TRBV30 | AWSNPSSGGQY
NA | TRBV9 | ASRPEGAWVLY
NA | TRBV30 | AWSVQNQPQH
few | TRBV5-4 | ASSFEGSDGYT
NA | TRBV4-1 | ASSQPVRGNGNTIY
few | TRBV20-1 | SARGDYEQY
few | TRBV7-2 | ASSPTGYEQY
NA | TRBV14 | ASSQSNYEQY
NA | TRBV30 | AWSPRESRYEQY
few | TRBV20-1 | SASKYEQY
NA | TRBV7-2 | ASSSLPAEAF
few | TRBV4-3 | ASSQDFRGTGYT